Included here is one T cell receptor (beta chain) sequence, with context. No antigen is known for it. PCR involved 60 Vbeta and 13 Jbeta primers. The data were produced by immunoSEQ multiplex PCR, yet TCRdb's version contains in-frame clones alone and is incomplete. Among over 150,000 clones listed, approximately 80% were seen once. This CDR3 contains 13 residues. Trimming took 3 bases from V and 7 from J; bases not matched to a gene: 6. The germline V gene encodes CDR1 LNHDA and CDR2 SQIVND (reference sequence). This sample was included in a study of cytomegalovirus exposure and HLA in healthy donors. Study results and limitations: It has been reported that TCR beta sequences accurately predicted the HLA-A and HLA-B alleles of most subjects. Being productive about 90% or about 30% of the time was typical of most TCR beta V segments in an earlier analysis. Near-uniform donor sequencing depth was presumed by presence/absence analyses.

The sequence was collected from a male donor in good health and CMV-seronegative. The genes are TRBV19 and TRBJ2-7, with 7 bases lining up with TRBD2. Specimen: PBMCs. CDR3 sequence (DNA): TGTGCCAGTAGTATTGGGGCAGCGGGGGAGCAGTACTTC. Translated: CASSIGAAGEQYF.